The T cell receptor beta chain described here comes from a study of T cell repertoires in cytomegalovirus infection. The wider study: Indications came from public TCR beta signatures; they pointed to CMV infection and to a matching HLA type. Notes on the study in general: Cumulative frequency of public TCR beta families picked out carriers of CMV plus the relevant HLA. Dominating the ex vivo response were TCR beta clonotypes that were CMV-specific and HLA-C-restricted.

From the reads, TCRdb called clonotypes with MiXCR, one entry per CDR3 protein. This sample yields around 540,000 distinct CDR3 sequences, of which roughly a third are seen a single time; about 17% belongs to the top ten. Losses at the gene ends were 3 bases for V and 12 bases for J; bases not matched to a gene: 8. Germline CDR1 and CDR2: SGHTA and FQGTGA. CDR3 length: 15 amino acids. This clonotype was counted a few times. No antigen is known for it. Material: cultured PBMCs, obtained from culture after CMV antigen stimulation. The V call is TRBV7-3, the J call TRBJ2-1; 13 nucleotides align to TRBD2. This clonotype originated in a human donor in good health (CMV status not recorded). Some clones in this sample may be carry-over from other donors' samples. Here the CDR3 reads CASSFQLAGGGGQFF. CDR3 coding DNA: TGTGCCAGCAGCTTTCAACTAGCGGGAGGGGGAGGGCAGTTCTTC.